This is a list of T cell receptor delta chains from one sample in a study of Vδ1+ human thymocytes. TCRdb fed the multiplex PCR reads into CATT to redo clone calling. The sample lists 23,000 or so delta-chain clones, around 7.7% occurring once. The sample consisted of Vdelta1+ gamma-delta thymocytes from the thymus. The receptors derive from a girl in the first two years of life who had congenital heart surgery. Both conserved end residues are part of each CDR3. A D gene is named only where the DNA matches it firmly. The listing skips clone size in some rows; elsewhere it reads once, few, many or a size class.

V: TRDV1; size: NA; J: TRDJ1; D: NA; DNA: TGTGCTCTTGGGGCCTTCCAGAGGGGGCCCGGCACCGATAAACTCATCTTT; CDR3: CALGAFQRGPGTDKLIF
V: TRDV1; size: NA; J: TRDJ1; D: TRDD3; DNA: TGTGCTCTTGGGGAACCGGGACTGGGGGATACAAGAAGGGGTAAACTCATCTTT; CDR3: CALGEPGLGDTRRGKLIF
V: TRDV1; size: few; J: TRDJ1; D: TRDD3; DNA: TGTGCTCTTGGGGAACTTCGCCCTGGCCGATGGGGGATATATGATACCGATAAACTCATCTTT; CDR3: CALGELRPGRWGIYDTDKLIF
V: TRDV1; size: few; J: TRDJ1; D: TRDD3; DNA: TGTGCTCTTGGGGACCCATTCCGACTGGGGGACTCTCATAAACTCATCTTT; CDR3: CALGDPFRLGDSHKLIF
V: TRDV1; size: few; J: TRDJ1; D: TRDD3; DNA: TGTGCTCTTGGGCCACAGGAGGTACTGGGGGATACGCCGTACACCGATAAACTCATCTTT; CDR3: CALGPQEVLGDTPYTDKLIF
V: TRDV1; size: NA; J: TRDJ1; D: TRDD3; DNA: TGTGCTCTTGGGGAACTACCCAGGTGGGGTGTCCGTGGGGGAACTGATAAACTCATCTTT; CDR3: CALGELPRWGVRGGTDKLIF
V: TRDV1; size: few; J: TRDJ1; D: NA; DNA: TGTGCTCTTGGGGAGATACGGAAGGGCCCAGAAAGAGGTAAACTCATCTTT; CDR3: CALGEIRKGPERGKLIF
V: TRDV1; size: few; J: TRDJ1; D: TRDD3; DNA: TGTGCTCTTGGGGATCAGACTTCCCACTACTGGGGGATGGCGGAACTCATCTTT; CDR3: CALGDQTSHYWGMAELIF
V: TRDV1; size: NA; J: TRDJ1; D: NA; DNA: TGTGCTCTTGGGGAATACGTGCCTACGAGCAGGGGAGGGGATAAACTCATCTTT; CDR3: CALGEYVPTSRGGDKLIF
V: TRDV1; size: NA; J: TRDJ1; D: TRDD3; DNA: TGTGCTCTTGGGGGAATACGGTTAATGGGGGATACCGATAAACTCATCTTT; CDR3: CALGGIRLMGDTDKLIF
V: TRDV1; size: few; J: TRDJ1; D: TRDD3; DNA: TGTGCTCTTGGGGAACGTTGGCACCCGTACTGGGGACTTCACACCGATAAACTCACCTTT; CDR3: CALGERWHPYWGLHTDKLTF
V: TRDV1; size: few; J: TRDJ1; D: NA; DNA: TGTGCTCTTGGGGAAGCTAGAATGAGAGAGGGACTCATCTTT; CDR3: CALGEARMREGLIF
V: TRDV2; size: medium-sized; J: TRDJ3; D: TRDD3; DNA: TGTGCCTGTCTGTACTGGGGGATACGCTCCTGGGACACCCGACAGATGTTTTTC; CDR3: CACLYWGIRSWDTRQMFF
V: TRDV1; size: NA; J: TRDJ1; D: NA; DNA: TGTGCTCTTGGGAACCCTTTATCCCTGAGTAGCCGGGGGTTACTACTGAGAACCGATAAACTCATCTTT; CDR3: CALGNPLSLSSRGLLLRTDKLIF
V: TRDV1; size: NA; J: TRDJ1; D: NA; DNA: TGTGCTCTTGGGGAAGTATCCGACATGGACCGGGCTGGTAAACTCATCTTT; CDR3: CALGEVSDMDRAGKLIF
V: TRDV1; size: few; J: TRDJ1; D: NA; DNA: TGTGCTCTTGGGGAACTTAGACCTACTGAACCTGCTGGGGACGGTTACACCGATAAACTCATCTTT; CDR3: CALGELRPTEPAGDGYTDKLIF
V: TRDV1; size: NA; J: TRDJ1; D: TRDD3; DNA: TGTGCTCTTGGGGAACAGCGTCCTAGGGCTGGGGGGCCCGTCCGTTCGGCCGATAAACTCATCTTT; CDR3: CALGEQRPRAGGPVRSADKLIF
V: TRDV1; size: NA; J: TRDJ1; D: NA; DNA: TGTGCTCTTGGGGAACTAACCTTCCTACATTCAACGCGCTACTGGGGGATCAAGTACACCGATAAACTCATCTTT; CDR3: CALGELTFLHSTRYWGIKYTDKLIF
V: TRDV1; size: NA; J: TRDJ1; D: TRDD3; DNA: TGTGCTCTTGGGGTATTCTGTTACTGGGGGATACCCAGGTGCGACGATAAACTCATCTTT; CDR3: CALGVFCYWGIPRCDDKLIF
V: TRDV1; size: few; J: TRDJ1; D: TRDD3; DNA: TGTGCTCTTGGGGAACGCGAACCCCCTATTGGGGGACGGTACACCGATAAACTCATCTTT; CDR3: CALGEREPPIGGRYTDKLIF
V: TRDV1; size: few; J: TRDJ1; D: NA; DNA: TGTGCTCTTGGGGCACGTTACTTTGTCGCCGATAAACTCATCTTT; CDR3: CALGARYFVADKLIF
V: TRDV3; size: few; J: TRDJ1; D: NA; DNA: TGTGCCTCCAGCCCACCTCCGTACACCGATAAACTCATCTTT; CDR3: CASSPPPYTDKLIF
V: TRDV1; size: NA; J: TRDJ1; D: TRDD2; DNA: TGTGCTCTTGGGGAATATTCCTACCATTACACCGATAAACTCATCTTT; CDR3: CALGEYSYHYTDKLIF